The rows below give T cell receptor beta chains drawn from one sample of a study of TIL therapy for anti-PD-1-resistant metastatic lung cancer. Using immunoSEQ multiplex PCR, the repertoire was profiled, and TCRdb retains in-frame clones only, with some absent. The data contain approximately 45,000 clones, 70% to 80% of them singletons. Sequences were derived from blood, sampled at baseline. Receptors were obtained from a man in his 70s with non-small cell lung cancer. Each CDR3 is given with its conserved first and last residue. D genes are given only for firm matches. Clone size appears in some rows only: once, few, many, or a class for an expanded clone.

v_gene	d_gene	j_gene	abundance	CDR3nt	CDR3aa
TRBV9	TRBD1	TRBJ2-3	once	TGTGCCAGCAGCGTCCGGGACAGGGGGTCCACAGATACGCAGTATTTT	CASSVRDRGSTDTQYF
TRBV10-3	-	TRBJ2-1	-	TGTGCCATCTCGACAGGGGGCGTAGGACTAGCGATGGGTGAGCAGTTCTTC	CAISTGGVGLAMGEQFF
TRBV6-1	-	TRBJ1-4	-	TGTGCCAGCATCGAGACAGCAACTAATGAAAAACTGTTTTTT	CASIETATNEKLFF
TRBV2	TRBD1	TRBJ1-1	-	TGTGCCAGCAGGAATGGACAGGGGCACACTGAAGCTTTCTTT	CASRNGQGHTEAFF
TRBV27	-	TRBJ2-6	-	TGTGCCAGCAGTAAACGGTACGCTGGGGCCAACGTCCTGACTTTC	CASSKRYAGANVLTF
TRBV7-2	-	TRBJ2-6	-	TGTGCCAGCAGCCCGACGGCCTCTGGGGCCAACGTCCTGACTTTC	CASSPTASGANVLTF
TRBV21-1	-	TRBJ2-7	-	TGTGCCAGCAGCAATTCCGAGACTAGCGGGGGAATAGAGTACTTC	CASSNSETSGGIEYF
TRBV2	TRBD1	TRBJ1-5	-	TGTGCCAGCAGTGAAGGGCGAAAATCGGACAGGGGTAATCAGCCCCAGCATTTT	CASSEGRKSDRGNQPQHF
TRBV6-5	-	TRBJ2-5	-	TGTGCCAGCAGTCCCCGCCAAGAGACCCAGTACTTC	CASSPRQETQYF
TRBV21-1	-	TRBJ2-5	-	TGTGCCAGCAGCAAAGCACCGCAAGAGACCCAGTACTTC	CASSKAPQETQYF
TRBV4-2	TRBD1	TRBJ2-6	-	TGTGCCAGCAGCCAACCTCAGACAGGGTCTGGGGCCAACGTCCTGACTTTC	CASSQPQTGSGANVLTF
TRBV19	TRBD1	TRBJ1-5	few	TGTGCCAGTCAAGACAGGGCAGGGCGCAATCAGCCCCAGCATTTT	CASQDRAGRNQPQHF
TRBV11-2	TRBD2	TRBJ2-2	-	TGTGCCAGCAGCTGGACTAGCGGGGAACTCACCGGGGAGCTGTTTTTT	CASSWTSGELTGELFF
TRBV27	-	TRBJ2-1	-	TGTGCCAGCAGACCTTACCCTAACCCACTCAGCTACAATGAGCAGTTCTTC	CASRPYPNPLSYNEQFF
TRBV5-4	-	TRBJ1-2	few	TGTGCCAGCAGCTTGGCCGCAGGTTTAAGCTATGGCTACACCTTC	CASSLAAGLSYGYTF
TRBV6-6	-	TRBJ2-2	-	TGTGCCAGCAGTTACTCGATCAGCGGAAACACCGGGGAGCTGTTTTTT	CASSYSISGNTGELFF
TRBV28	-	TRBJ2-5	-	TGTGCCAGCAGTTTATACAAGATGGGGGAGACCCAGTACTTC	CASSLYKMGETQYF
TRBV6-5	TRBD2	TRBJ2-2	few	TGTGCCAGCAGTCTCAGCGGGGGGGACACCGGGGAGCTGTTTTTT	CASSLSGGDTGELFF
TRBV29-1	-	TRBJ2-7	-	TGCAGCGTTGAAACTAGAGACTACGAGCAGTACTTC	CSVETRDYEQYF
TRBV27	-	TRBJ2-7	few	TGTGCCAGCACCGCCCACGAGCAGTACTTC	CASTAHEQYF
TRBV7-8	TRBD2	TRBJ2-6	-	TGTGCCAGCAGTCTAGCGGGGGGGACTGGGGCCAACGTCCTGACTTTC	CASSLAGGTGANVLTF
TRBV5-1	-	TRBJ1-1	-	TGCGCCAGCAGTGTGGTGGCGGGGAACACTGAAGCTTTCTTT	CASSVVAGNTEAFF
TRBV11-2	-	TRBJ2-7	-	TGTGCCAGCAGCTTAGAGGACAGCTCCTACGAGCAGTACTTC	CASSLEDSSYEQYF
TRBV6-1	TRBD1	TRBJ2-7	-	TGTGCCAGCAGTGAAGACAGGGGATACGAGCAGTACTTC	CASSEDRGYEQYF
TRBV11-2	-	TRBJ2-4	-	TGTGCCAGCAGCTTAGGTGCAGTCCAAAACATTCAGTACTTC	CASSLGAVQNIQYF
TRBV2	-	TRBJ1-5	-	TGTGCCAGCAGTGGAATGGGGGGAGGACAGCCCCAGCATTTT	CASSGMGGGQPQHF
TRBV19	TRBD1	TRBJ2-4	-	TGTGCCAGTAGTAAGTGGAACGGACAGGACCAAAACATTCAGTACTTC	CASSKWNGQDQNIQYF
TRBV7-3	TRBD2	TRBJ2-3	-	TGTGCCAGCAGCGAGGGACTAGCGGGAGGAACAGATACGCAGTATTTT	CASSEGLAGGTDTQYF
TRBV2	-	TRBJ2-3	-	TGTGCCAGCAGTTTAACAGGGTACGCAGATACGCAGTATTTT	CASSLTGYADTQYF
TRBV2	-	TRBJ2-5	-	TGTGCCAGCAGTGAACTCACAGGGCAAGAGACCCAGTACTTC	CASSELTGQETQYF
TRBV6-4	TRBD1	TRBJ1-2	-	TGTGCCAGCAGGCTACCTGCCCGACAGGGCGTCGGGGGCTACACCTTC	CASRLPARQGVGGYTF
TRBV6-6	-	TRBJ1-5	few	TGTGCCAGCAGTTATGGGAGACAGACCTTTAATCAGCCCCAGCATTTT	CASSYGRQTFNQPQHF
TRBV10-1	-	TRBJ1-4	few	TGCGCCAGCAGTGAGTCCGGGGATGGAAAACTGTTTTTT	CASSESGDGKLFF
TRBV28	-	TRBJ1-5	-	TGTGCCAGCAGTTTACCGGGGATCGGCAATCAGCCCCAGCATTTT	CASSLPGIGNQPQHF
TRBV7-6	TRBD1	TRBJ1-2	-	TGTGCCAGCAGCTTAGACCCCGGGACAGACTATGGCTACACCTTC	CASSLDPGTDYGYTF
TRBV2	TRBD1	TRBJ2-6	-	TGTGCCAGCAGTAGGGACAGGCCCTCTGGGGCCAACGTCCTGACTTTC	CASSRDRPSGANVLTF
TRBV7-2	TRBD1	TRBJ2-1	once	TGTGCCAGCAGCTTCGTGGGGACAGGGCTAAACAATGAGCAGTTCTTC	CASSFVGTGLNNEQFF
TRBV5-1	-	TRBJ1-6	few	TGCGCCAGCAGCTTGGTGACTGATAATTCACCCCTCCACTTT	CASSLVTDNSPLHF
TRBV11-3	-	TRBJ1-1	once	TGTGCCAGCAGCTTAGAAGCAGGGAGGGACACTGAAGCTTTCTTT	CASSLEAGRDTEAFF
TRBV11-2	TRBD2	TRBJ2-7	few	TGTGCCAGCAGCGATTCCGGGGGGGAGCAGTACTTC	CASSDSGGEQYF
TRBV6-5	TRBD1	TRBJ2-7	-	TGTGCCAGCAGTTACCAACAGGGGGCCTCCTACGAGCAGTACTTC	CASSYQQGASYEQYF